This is a list of T cell receptor beta chains from one sample in a study of blood T cell repertoires in COVID-19. Data came from immunoSEQ multiplex PCR; TCRdb stores just in-frame clones and leaves some out. The table includes under 55,000 clones, 86% detected once. Sequencing was done on a sample of peripheral blood. These receptor sequences come from a human donor in a cohort sampled during active COVID-19. Each CDR3 is given with its conserved first and last residue. D genes are given only for firm matches. Size is stated for part of the rows, as once, few or many counts, or as a class when the clone is expanded.

clone_size j_call d_call v_call cdr3_aa cdr3_nt
. TRBJ1-5 . TRBV27 CASSLYGGNQPQHF TGTGCCAGCAGTTTATACGGGGGTAATCAGCCCCAGCATTTT
once TRBJ2-2 TRBD2 TRBV15 CATSRERLAGTGELFF TGTGCCACCAGCAGGGAACGACTAGCGGGTACCGGGGAGCTGTTTTTT
. TRBJ2-1 . TRBV27 CASSYTSRGESSYNEQFF TGTGCCAGCAGTTACACTAGCAGGGGGGAGAGCTCCTACAATGAGCAGTTCTTC
. TRBJ1-1 TRBD1 TRBV6-6 CATGQALTEAFF TGTGCCACGGGACAGGCCCTCACTGAAGCTTTCTTT
. TRBJ2-3 TRBD2 TRBV27 CASSLWGGDTQYF TGTGCCAGCAGTTTATGGGGGGGAGATACGCAGTATTTT
. TRBJ2-3 . TRBV9 CASSMSGVFTDTQYF TGTGCCAGCAGCATGTCAGGGGTCTTCACAGATACGCAGTATTTT
. TRBJ2-1 TRBD1 TRBV10-1 CASSVGTGGIQFF TGCGCCAGCAGTGTGGGGACAGGGGGCATACAGTTCTTC
. TRBJ1-4 . TRBV7-2 CASSSATNEKLFF TGTGCCAGCAGCTCGGCAACTAATGAAAAACTGTTTTTT
. TRBJ1-2 TRBD1 TRBV27 CASSADRGGFGYTF TGTGCCAGCAGTGCGGACAGGGGAGGATTTGGCTACACCTTC
. TRBJ2-7 TRBD1 TRBV28 CASRPGQGPYEQYF TGTGCCAGCAGGCCGGGACAGGGACCCTACGAGCAGTACTTC
. TRBJ2-7 . TRBV21-1 CASSNGEGRARYEQYF TGTGCCAGCAGCAATGGGGAAGGCAGGGCCCGATACGAGCAGTACTTC
once TRBJ2-1 . TRBV21-1 CASPSFGRADRNEQFF TGTGCCAGCCCGTCGTTCGGGAGGGCCGATCGGAATGAGCAGTTCTTC
. TRBJ2-5 TRBD1 TRBV12-3/TRBV12-4 CASRQGAQETQYF TGTGCCAGCAGGCAGGGGGCCCAAGAGACCCAGTACTTC
. TRBJ2-2 . TRBV9 CASSVEGMETGELFF TGTGCCAGCAGCGTAGAGGGGATGGAGACCGGGGAGCTGTTTTTT
. TRBJ1-2 TRBD1 TRBV5-1 CASSPTGQDGFGGYTF TGCGCCAGCAGCCCAACGGGACAGGATGGCTTTGGTGGCTACACCTTC
. TRBJ2-7 TRBD1 TRBV5-1 CASSFRQGAGEQYF TGCGCCAGCAGCTTCCGTCAGGGGGCGGGTGAGCAGTACTTC
. TRBJ2-2 TRBD2 TRBV5-1 CASRGSGSPNTGELFF TGCGCCAGCAGAGGTAGCGGGAGCCCGAACACCGGGGAGCTGTTTTTT
. TRBJ2-3 . TRBV11-1 CASSLGDTADTQYF TGTGCCAGCAGCTTAGGGGACACGGCAGATACGCAGTATTTT
. TRBJ1-6 . TRBV5-8 CASSLVAGAGGSPLHF TGTGCCAGCAGCTTGGTCGCGGGGGCAGGTGGTTCACCCCTCCACTTT
. TRBJ1-5 . TRBV27 CATSRGDQPQHF TGTGCCACCTCCAGGGGTGATCAGCCCCAGCATTTT
. TRBJ2-5 TRBD1 TRBV5-1 CASSLRTGVGETQYF TGCGCCAGCAGCCTAAGGACAGGGGTCGGAGAGACCCAGTACTTC
. TRBJ2-7 TRBD2 TRBV3-1/TRBV3-2 CASSPGLVDEQYF TGTGCCAGCAGCCCGGGACTAGTCGACGAGCAGTACTTC
few TRBJ1-2 TRBD1 TRBV28 CASSLSPGQGGYGYTF TGTGCCAGCAGTTTATCCCCGGGACAGGGAGGCTATGGCTACACCTTC
. TRBJ2-1 . TRBV19 CASSDPRGSYNEQFF TGTGCCAGTAGTGACCCCAGGGGTTCCTACAATGAGCAGTTCTTC
few TRBJ1-2 . TRBV27 CASSPPTGSGYTF TGTGCCAGCAGTCCACCAACAGGGAGTGGCTACACCTTC
. TRBJ1-1 TRBD1 TRBV19 CASSTLTGDLGEAFF TGTGCCAGTAGTACCTTGACAGGGGATTTGGGTGAAGCTTTCTTT
. TRBJ2-5 TRBD1 TRBV10-3 CAISRTRTGGEETQYF TGTGCCATCAGTCGCACTAGGACAGGGGGAGAAGAGACCCAGTACTTC
. TRBJ2-7 TRBD2 TRBV11-2 CASKKIAGVSYEQYF TGTGCCAGCAAAAAAATAGCGGGAGTGTCCTACGAGCAGTACTTC
. TRBJ1-3 . TRBV21-1 CATLLPLSGTGLGGTSGNTIYF TGTGCCACCCTACTGCCCCTCAGCGGGACAGGGTTGGGGGGAACGTCTGGAAACACCATATATTTT
. TRBJ1-5 TRBD1 TRBV30 CAWSLSGGNQPQHF TGTGCCTGGAGTTTATCAGGGGGGAATCAGCCCCAGCATTTT
few TRBJ2-5 TRBD2 TRBV9 CASSVAGGETQYF TGTGCCAGCAGCGTAGCGGGAGGGGAGACCCAGTACTTC
. TRBJ2-7 . TRBV12-5 CASGLRQTFYEQYF TGTGCTAGTGGTTTAAGACAGACCTTCTACGAGCAGTACTTC
. TRBJ2-7 . TRBV6-1 CASSDLRQGGIGEQYF TGTGCCAGCAGTGACTTGCGTCAGGGGGGAATTGGAGAGCAGTACTTC
. TRBJ1-2 . TRBV2 CASGREGSYGYTF TGTGCCAGCGGAAGGGAGGGATCCTATGGCTACACCTTC
few TRBJ2-2 TRBD1 TRBV7-9 CASSSGQSTTGELFF TGTGCCAGCAGCTCGGGACAGTCGACCACCGGGGAGCTGTTTTTT
. TRBJ2-3 TRBD2 TRBV5-1 CASMPGTSGYTDTQYF TGCGCCAGCATGCCCGGGACTAGCGGGTACACAGATACGCAGTATTTT
. TRBJ2-2 . TRBV7-9 CASSARPLDGGELFF TGTGCCAGCAGCGCTCGACCTTTAGACGGGGGGGAGCTGTTTTTT
. TRBJ2-1 . TRBV7-9 CASSLRWAVYNEQFF TGTGCCAGCAGCTTAAGGTGGGCAGTTTACAATGAGCAGTTCTTC
. TRBJ1-1 . TRBV18 CASSPPSGTEAFF TGTGCCAGCTCACCCCCTAGTGGCACTGAAGCTTTCTTT
. TRBJ2-1 TRBD2 TRBV27 CASSSPRAGDNEQFF TGTGCCAGCAGTTCGCCGAGAGCGGGGGACAATGAGCAGTTCTTC
. TRBJ1-6 . TRBV5-1 CASSLGAGRSSPLHF TGCGCCAGCAGCTTGGGGGCAGGCCGGTCATCACCCCTCCACTTT
few TRBJ2-7 TRBD2 TRBV4-2 CASSQGLADPYEQYF TGTGCCAGCAGCCAAGGGCTAGCGGACCCCTACGAGCAGTACTTC
. TRBJ1-1 TRBD1 TRBV9 CASSPKTGAVTEAFF TGTGCCAGCAGCCCTAAGACAGGGGCGGTCACTGAAGCTTTCTTT
. TRBJ2-7 TRBD2 TRBV5-1 CASSLLAGGVEQYF TGCGCCAGCAGCTTGTTAGCGGGGGGTGTGGAACAGTACTTC
. TRBJ1-1 . TRBV28 CAYVDRWNTEAFF TGTGCCTACGTTGACAGGTGGAACACTGAAGCTTTCTTT
few TRBJ2-7 TRBD1 TRBV2 CAILGTGSSYEQYF TGTGCCATCCTCGGGACAGGGAGCTCCTACGAGCAGTACTTC
once TRBJ2-2 TRBD2 TRBV7-9 CASSPQPGTSGIRAGELFF TGTGCCAGCAGCCCGCAACCCGGGACTAGCGGGATCCGCGCCGGGGAGCTGTTTTTT
. TRBJ2-1 TRBD2 TRBV6-5 CASTETSAYNEQFF TGTGCCAGCACGGAGACTAGCGCCTACAATGAGCAGTTCTTC
. TRBJ1-6 TRBD1 TRBV3-1/TRBV3-2 CASSRSGTGRYNSPLHF TGTGCCAGCAGCCGATCCGGGACAGGGCGTTATAATTCACCCCTCCACTTT
. TRBJ2-5 . TRBV5-4 CASSLRGGETQYF TGTGCCAGCAGCTTGAGGGGTGGTGAGACCCAGTACTTC
. TRBJ2-7 . TRBV18 CASSPIGLGGRGEQYF TGTGCCAGCTCACCAATTGGCTTAGGGGGTCGGGGCGAGCAGTACTTC
. TRBJ1-3 . TRBV11-3 CASSPTTGVNSGNTIYF TGTGCCAGCAGCCCTACGACAGGAGTGAACTCTGGAAACACCATATATTTT
. TRBJ1-2 . TRBV12-3/TRBV12-4 CASSLQGYYGYTF TGTGCCAGCAGTTTACAGGGCTACTATGGCTACACCTTC
. TRBJ1-5 TRBD1 TRBV24-1 CATSDGPTGTGSNQPQHF TGTGCCACCAGTGATGGACCGACAGGGACAGGGAGCAATCAGCCCCAGCATTTT
. TRBJ2-7 TRBD2 TRBV3-1/TRBV3-2 CASSHLTAGESYEQYF TGTGCCAGCAGCCACCTAACAGCGGGAGAGTCCTACGAGCAGTACTTC
. TRBJ2-7 TRBD2 TRBV12-5 CASGPMGLGYRYEQYF TGTGCTAGTGGCCCTATGGGACTAGGTTACCGCTACGAGCAGTACTTC
. TRBJ2-5 TRBD1 TRBV5-1 CASSLRGQGAKTQYF TGCGCCAGCAGCTTGAGGGGACAGGGGGCGAAGACCCAGTACTTC